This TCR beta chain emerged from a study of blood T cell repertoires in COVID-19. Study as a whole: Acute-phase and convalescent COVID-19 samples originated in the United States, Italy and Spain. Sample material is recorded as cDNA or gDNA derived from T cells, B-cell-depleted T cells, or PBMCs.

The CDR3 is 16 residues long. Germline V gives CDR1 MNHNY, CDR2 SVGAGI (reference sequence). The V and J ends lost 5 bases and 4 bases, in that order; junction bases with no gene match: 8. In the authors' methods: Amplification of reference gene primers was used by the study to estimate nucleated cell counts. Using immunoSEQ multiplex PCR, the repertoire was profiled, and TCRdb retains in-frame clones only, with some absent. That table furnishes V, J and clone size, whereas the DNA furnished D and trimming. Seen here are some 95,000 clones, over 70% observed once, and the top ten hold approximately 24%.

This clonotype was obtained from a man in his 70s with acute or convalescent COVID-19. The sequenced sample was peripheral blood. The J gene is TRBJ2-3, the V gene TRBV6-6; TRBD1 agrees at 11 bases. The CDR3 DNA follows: TGTGCCAGCAGTGTCCTCCGGGACAGGGGGTCAGATACGCAGTATTTT. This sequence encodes CASSVLRDRGSDTQYF.